A single sample is the source of the 13 T cell receptor beta chains below, sequenced in a study of T-cell memory formation after mild COVID-19. From the 5' RACE reads, TCRdb called clonotypes with MiXCR, one entry per CDR3 protein. The repertoire has some 320,000 distinct CDR3 sequences, roughly an eighth of them found once; the top ten carry roughly a fifth. The sequencing input was PBMCs or a T cell subset sorted from them (not recorded which). These receptors all stem from a young man who had mild COVID-19 (a few samples of this study predate the infection). Cell type and time point are not known.

This chain uses TRBV9 with TRBJ2-2; D tentatively fits TRBD1 or TRBD2 (6 bases each). Between the trimmed V and J ends, which lost 2 bases and 3 bases, there was a span of 14 bases. This CDR3 is built from 16 residues. Germline CDR1 reads SGDLS; CDR2 reads YYNGEE. The CDR3 here is CASSVGGQGHTGELFF. The CDR3 DNA is TGTGCCAGCAGCGTTGGAGGGCAGGGGCACACCGGGGAGCTGTTTTTT.

This clonotype appeared a few times. This chain links TRBV4-3 with TRBJ1-2, with TRBD1 as a possible D gene (5 bases). The ends were cut back, 0 bases at V and 1 base at J, with 9 bases in the middle. The CDR3 is 15 residues long. CDR1 is LGHNA, CDR2 YSLEER, per germline. As DNA, the CDR3 is TGCGCCAGCAGCCAAGATTGGGGGGTTAACTATGGCTACACCTTC. This translates into CASSQDWGVNYGYTF.

This clonotype was seen repeatedly, ten times or more. V is TRBV15 and J is TRBJ2-2, with no clear D. Germline V CDR1 and CDR2: LNHNV, YYDKDF (reference sequence). V was cut by 4 bases and J by 8 bases, with 5 bases left in between. The CDR3 contains 11 residues. CDR3 residues: CATSKLGELFF. DNA of the CDR3: TGTGCCACCAGCAAATTAGGGGAGCTGTTTTTT.

The chain links TRBV7-2 to TRBJ2-2, with a tentative D call TRBD1 (5 bases). Germline V gives CDR1 SGHTA, CDR2 FQGNSA. This CDR3 spans 15 amino acids. V was pared by 5 bases and J by 4 bases, with 14 bases between. CDR3 loop: CASSSRDLGTGELFF. CDR3 coding DNA: TGTGCCAGCAGCAGCAGGGATTTGGGCACCGGGGAGCTGTTTTTT.

This clonotype was counted between two and nine times. The rearrangement joins TRBV5-1 to TRBJ2-1; D perhaps matches TRBD2 (7 bases). CDR1 and CDR2 (germline): SGHRS, YFSETQ. The germline V and J ends were trimmed by 5 bases and 2 bases, with 14 bases remaining between them. CDR3 size: 15 residues. CDR3: CASRASGGPYNEQFF. DNA of the CDR3: TGCGCCAGCAGGGCTTCGGGGGGCCCCTACAATGAGCAGTTCTTC.

The sample holds many counts of this clonotype. The chain has TRBV5-5 and TRBJ1-1; no clear D gene. V lost 0 bases to trimming and J lost 3 bases, with 6 bases between them. CDR1 and CDR2 (germline): SGHKS, YYEKEE (reference sequence). The CDR3 runs 13 residues. This CDR3 is CASSLVPDTEAFF. The CDR3, as DNA: TGTGCCAGCAGCTTGGTTCCGGACACTGAAGCTTTCTTT.

The chain joins TRBV7-7 to TRBJ2-5; D gene uncertain. CDR1 and CDR2 from the germline V gene are SSHAT and FNYEAQ (reference sequence). V lost 2 bases to trimming and J lost 0 bases, with 10 bases between them. CDR3 size: 15 residues. CDR3 residues: CASSLFRDYQETQYF. The CDR3 coding sequence is TGTGCCAGCAGCTTATTTAGGGATTACCAAGAGACCCAGTACTTC.

This clonotype was observed a handful of times. The rearrangement joins TRBV18 to TRBJ2-5; perhaps TRBD2 as D (5 bases). V was trimmed by 3 bases and J by 0 bases, leaving 17 bases between them. Germline assignment: CDR1 KGHSH and CDR2 LQKENI. This CDR3 is 17 amino acids long. For the CDR3, the DNA is TGTGCCAGCTCACCTCCCCTGGAGGATTGGTACCAAGAGACCCAGTACTTC. Translation: CASSPPLEDWYQETQYF.

This clonotype was recorded many times. The rearrangement links TRBV5-1 to TRBJ2-7; 9 bases map to TRBD1. The CDR3 is made up of 14 amino acids. With 4 bases clipped from V and 3 bases from J, the junction kept 5 bases outside the gene matches. The germline CDR1 and CDR2 sequences are SGHRS and YFSETQ. The CDR3 nucleotides read TGCGCCAGCAGCCTCGGGACAGGGCACTACGAGCAGTACTTC. It is translated as CASSLGTGHYEQYF.

The gene calls are TRBV27 and TRBJ1-6; D is unresolved. Trimming took off 6 bases at V and 14 bases at J, with 20 bases between the two ends. The CDR3 extends over 14 amino acids. Germline V gene lookup returns CDR1 MNHEY and CDR2 SMNVEV (reference sequence). The CDR3 loop is CASSFGIPGASLHF. The CDR3 DNA is TGTGCCAGCAGCTTCGGGATCCCCGGCGCATCCCTCCACTTT.

This clonotype was picked up a small number of times. The gene calls are TRBV4-1 and TRBJ1-2; the match to TRBD1 covers 7 bases. Germline V gene lookup returns CDR1 MGHRA and CDR2 YSYEKL. V shed 2 bases and J 0 bases; nucleotides not matched to a gene: 0. The CDR3 covers 14 residues. CDR3 sequence: CASSQTGANYGYTF. CDR3 nucleotide sequence: TGCGCCAGCAGCCAAACAGGGGCTAACTATGGCTACACCTTC.

The chain recombines TRBV5-1 with TRBJ2-1; possibly TRBD2 for D (5 bases). The germline gives CDR1 SGHRS, CDR2 YFSETQ. The V and J ends lost 4 bases and 8 bases respectively, with 16 bases between them. The CDR3 consists of 14 residues. The CDR3 DNA reads as TGCGCCAGCAGCCCTGGGAGCCTTATTTATGAGCAGTTCTTC. Translation: CASSPGSLIYEQFF.

This clonotype appeared many times. CDR3 residues: CASSVGNSETQYF. CDR3 nucleotide sequence: TGTGCCAGCAGTGTGGGAAATTCGGAGACCCAGTACTTC. The rearrangement links TRBV7-2 to TRBJ2-5; no reliable D call. This CDR3 has 13 residues. The V gene's germline CDR1 is SGHTA and CDR2 FQGNSA. The germline V and J ends were trimmed by 6 bases and 5 bases, with 13 bases remaining between them.